This is a list of T cell receptor beta chains from one sample in a study of cytomegalovirus exposure and HLA in healthy donors. The assay was immunoSEQ multiplex PCR, and TCRdb's table has in-frame clones only and misses some. The data hold 110,000 to 150,000 clones, with approximately 68% observed a single time. What was sequenced was PBMCs. The receptor set was obtained from a man between 35 and 55 years old in good health and CMV-seronegative. Both conserved end residues are part of each CDR3. D genes are given only for firm matches. A clone size is listed for some rows: how often the clone was seen (once, few, many), or a class if it is expanded.

clone_size d_call cdr3_length j_call v_call cdr3_nt cdr3_aa
. TRBD2 16 TRBJ2-7 TRBV6-1 TGTGCCAGCAGTGAAGCAGGAAGCGGGGTCCCCTACGAGCAGTACTTC CASSEAGSGVPYEQYF
. TRBD1 18 TRBJ1-2 TRBV5-1 TGCGCCAGCAGCTTGGATGGCCCAGGGACAGGGGGCAACTATGGCTACACCTTC CASSLDGPGTGGNYGYTF
. . 13 TRBJ2-1 TRBV2 TGTGCCACTAAGGGGGGGTCCTACAATGAGCAGTTCTTC CATKGGSYNEQFF
. TRBD2 14 TRBJ2-1 TRBV6-5 TGTGCCAGCAAAGCGGGAGGGAACTACAATGAGCAGTTCTTC CASKAGGNYNEQFF
. TRBD1 15 TRBJ1-2 TRBV19 TGTGCCAGTAGTACTTCAGGGGGCGGACACTATGGCTACACCTTC CASSTSGGGHYGYTF
. TRBD1 14 TRBJ1-4 TRBV4-1 TGCGCCAGCAGCATCCGGGACAGGGCGGAAAAACTGTTTTTT CASSIRDRAEKLFF
. . 16 TRBJ2-7 TRBV13 TGTGCCAGCAGCGCCTGGGACTCCTCTAGCTCCTACGAGCAGTACTTC CASSAWDSSSSYEQYF
. . 15 TRBJ2-6 TRBV5-4 TGTGCCAGCAGCTTGGTAGAATCTGGGGCCAACGTCCTGACTTTC CASSLVESGANVLTF
. TRBD1 15 TRBJ1-2 TRBV7-2 TGTGCCAGCAGCGCGAGGACAGGGGTAGGCTATGGCTACACCTTC CASSARTGVGYGYTF
. . 13 TRBJ2-1 TRBV7-9 TGTGCCAGCAGCTCGGGCGGGCTTGATGAGCAGTTCTTC CASSSGGLDEQFF
. TRBD1 12 TRBJ1-1 TRBV6-6 TGTGCTGTGACAGGGATGAACCCTGAAGCTTTCTTT CAVTGMNPEAFF
. TRBD2 15 TRBJ2-7 TRBV10-2 TGCGCCAGCAGTGAGTCAAGGGGACTAGTCTACGAGCAGTACTTC CASSESRGLVYEQYF
few TRBD2 15 TRBJ2-2 TRBV7-9 TGTGCCAGCAGCCGGACTAGCTTTTTCACCGGGGAGCTGTTTTTT CASSRTSFFTGELFF
. . 13 TRBJ2-7 TRBV6-5 TGTGCCAGCAGTTACCGAGTGGAGTACGAGCAGTACTTC CASSYRVEYEQYF
. . 14 TRBJ2-7 TRBV5-4 TGTGCCAGCAGCTTGGTCGGGGACTGGGCCGGGCAGTACTTC CASSLVGDWAGQYF
. TRBD2 15 TRBJ2-7 TRBV5-1 TGCGCCAGCAGCTTGGGTGCGACTAGCGGCTACGAGCAGTACTTC CASSLGATSGYEQYF